The 14 T cell receptor beta chains given below trace back to one sample, sequenced in a study of blood T cell repertoires in COVID-19. Measured with immunoSEQ multiplex PCR; TCRdb has only the in-frame clones, and not every one. This table holds a few hundred thousand clones, over 75% found once. Sequencing was done on a sample of PBMCs or T cells enriched from blood (not recorded which). The receptors were sampled from a woman aged 18-29 years in a cohort exposed to, infected with or recovered from COVID-19 (not recorded which).

The V call is TRBV4-1, the J call TRBJ2-1; TRBD2 aligns across 7 bases. Looked up from germline, CDR1 is MGHRA and CDR2 is YSYEKL. The J segment lost 1 base and the V segment lost 3 bases, leaving 3 bases of the junction unmatched. This CDR3 has 15 amino acids. The CDR3 bases are TGCGCCAGCAGCCAGAGCGGGACTTCCTACAATGAGCAGTTCTTC. Amino acids: CASSQSGTSYNEQFF.

This sequence joins TRBV24-1 and TRBJ2-5, with D hard to call. CDR1 and CDR2 from the germline V gene are KGHDR and SFDVKD. This CDR3 spans 11 amino acids. V gave up 7 bases and J gave up 5 bases, with 7 bases separating them. The CDR3 DNA follows: TGTGCCACCAGCATCGGGGAGACCCAGTACTTC. This translates into CATSIGETQYF.

This chain uses TRBV5-6 with TRBJ1-6; D call uncertain. V was trimmed by 0 bases and J by 8 bases, leaving 15 bases between them. Germline V lookup: CDR1 SGHDT, CDR2 YYEEEE. This CDR3 is built from 16 residues. The DNA of the CDR3 is TGTGCCAGCAGCTTGGGGCAGCCCACCGGAGATTCACCCCTCCACTTT. Translating gives CASSLGQPTGDSPLHF.

The chain carries TRBV28 and TRBJ1-3; 7 bases line up with TRBD1. Germline V lookup: CDR1 MDHEN, CDR2 SYDVKM. The CDR3 is 16 residues long. The V gene end was trimmed by 6 bases and the J gene end by 0 bases; junction bases not matched to a gene: 8. The CDR3 is CASRGPDRDSGNTIYF. Here the CDR3 DNA reads TGTGCCAGCAGAGGCCCTGACAGGGACTCTGGAAACACCATATATTTT.

This sequence joins TRBV6-1 and TRBJ2-7, with 9 bases lining up with TRBD2. The germline CDR1 and CDR2 sequences are MNHNS and SASEGT. With V trimmed by 1 base and J by 2 bases, 12 bases remained unmatched. The CDR3 has 18 residues. The CDR3 reads CASSEGPLSGGLAYEQYF. The CDR3 DNA follows: TGTGCCAGCAGTGAAGGGCCCTTGAGCGGGGGGCTAGCCTACGAGCAGTACTTC.

This clone showed up just once. The chain is built from TRBV20-1 and TRBJ1-5; D gene ambiguous. Trimming shortened V by 3 bases and J by 3 bases, and 15 bases separated the two germline ends. Germline V gives CDR1 DFQATT, CDR2 SNEGSKA (reference sequence). The CDR3 runs to 15 residues. CDR3 bases: TGCAGTGCTAGTATCAGCGGGAACAACAATCAGCCCCAGCATTTT. Protein: CSASISGNNNQPQHF.

The chain employs TRBV5-1 and TRBJ2-3; 9 bases are shared with TRBD1. The CDR3 totals 15 residues. V lost 3 bases and J lost 2; bases outside the gene matches: 4. The germline gives CDR1 SGHRS, CDR2 YFSETQ. The DNA of the CDR3 is TGCGCCAGCAGCTCCGGACAGGGGAACACAGATACGCAGTATTTT. Its protein is CASSSGQGNTDTQYF.

The chain uses TRBV10-3 and TRBJ1-2; D ambiguous. V was shortened by 7 bases and J by 9 bases, with 12 bases between the two germline ends. CDR1 is ENHRY, CDR2 SYGVKD, per germline. The CDR3 is made up of 11 amino acids. The CDR3 reads CAINIGVRYTF. The CDR3 DNA reads as TGTGCCATCAATATCGGAGTCCGCTACACCTTC.

The chain uses TRBV2 and TRBJ2-1; 8 bases are shared with TRBD1. J gave up 3 bases and V 10 bases, and 17 bases lay outside the gene matches. The CDR3 is 17 amino acids. From germline, CDR1 is SNHLY and CDR2 FYNNEI. The CDR3 DNA reads TGTGCCACCAAGGGAGGACAGGGAAAAAAAAACTACAATGAGCAGTTCTTC. Translating gives CATKGGQGKKNYNEQFF. Drawing the rest from reference TRBV2 and TRBJ2-1, the complete variable domain is EPEVTQTPSHQVTQMGQEVILRCVPISNHLYFYWYRQILGQKVEFLVSFYNNEISEKSEIFDDQFSVERPDGSNFTLKIRSTKLEDSAMYFCATKGGQGKKNYNEQFFGPGTRLTVL.

The rearrangement uses TRBV29-1 and TRBJ1-2, with a tentative D call TRBD1 (6 bases). This CDR3 is built from 10 residues. CDR1 is SQVTM and CDR2 is ANQGSEA in the germline V gene. Trimming took 7 bases from V and 7 from J, leaving 10 bases between them. The DNA of the CDR3 is TGCAGCGCGGTAGGGGGTGGCTACACCTTC. Encoded protein: CSAVGGGYTF.

In its sample, this clone was seen once. The chain combines TRBV28 with TRBJ1-2; 10 positions match TRBD1. This CDR3 spans 15 amino acids. Germline lookup yields CDR1 MDHEN and CDR2 SYDVKM. V lost 2 bases and J lost 5; bases outside the gene matches: 5. This chain's CDR3 is CASSLGGTGDYGYTF. Here the CDR3 DNA reads TGTGCCAGCAGTTTAGGTGGGACAGGGGATTATGGCTACACCTTC.

Only one count was recorded for this clone. The genes are TRBV7-3 and TRBJ1-1; D is unclear. CDR1 is SGHTA, CDR2 FQGTGA, per germline. CDR3 length: 14 amino acids. Trimming removed 5 bases from V and 1 base from J, with 11 bases in between. The CDR3 spells CASSPDPGNTEAFF. The CDR3 DNA reads TGTGCCAGCAGCCCCGACCCAGGGAACACTGAAGCTTTCTTT.

This chain connects TRBV19 to TRBJ2-5; 12 positions match TRBD2. Per the germline V gene, CDR1 is LNHDA and CDR2 is SQIVND (reference sequence). Losses at the gene ends were 3 bases for V and 5 bases for J; bases not matched to a gene: 4. The CDR3 contains 15 residues. DNA for the CDR3: TGTGCCAGTAGTATTGGGACTAGCGGGCCGGAGACCCAGTACTTC. Its protein product is CASSIGTSGPETQYF.

The chain employs TRBV2 and TRBJ1-2; D is unclear. The CDR3 sequence is 15 residues long. Germline CDR1 SNHLY, CDR2 FYNNEI. Trimming left V 5 bases short and J 4 bases short, with 17 bases between. The CDR3 DNA reads TGTGCCAGCAGTTGGGGAGCCCCCAAGGCCTATGGCTACACCTTC. This translates into CASSWGAPKAYGYTF.